A single sample is the source of the 23 T cell receptor beta chains below, sequenced in a study of cytomegalovirus exposure and HLA in healthy donors. A multiplex PCR was run with 60 Vbeta primers and 13 Jbeta primers. Only in-frame clones appear in the TCRdb table, and some are missing; sequencing was by immunoSEQ multiplex PCR. The profile covers 200,000 to 250,000 clones, with around four fifths appearing a single time and approximately 2.6% taken by the ten largest. Sequencing used PBMCs. The receptors were gathered from a woman aged 55-75 years in good health and CMV-seropositive.

The chain recombines TRBV2 with TRBJ1-2; no definite D call. Per the germline V gene, CDR1 is SNHLY and CDR2 is FYNNEI. Trimming removed 5 bases from V and 2 bases from J, with 6 bases in between. This CDR3 comprises 12 residues. CDR3 region: CASSTENYGYTF. CDR3 bases: TGTGCCAGCAGTACAGAGAACTATGGCTACACCTTC.

V and J are TRBV9 and TRBJ2-5, with TRBD1 as a possible D gene (5 bases). CDR1 SGDLS and CDR2 YYNGEE come from the germline V gene. Trimming removed 0 bases at V and 3 bases at J, with 6 bases between. This CDR3 contains 13 residues. The CDR3 protein is CASSVVREETQYF. CDR3 coding DNA: TGTGCCAGCAGCGTAGTCAGGGAAGAGACCCAGTACTTC.

This chain joins TRBV5-6 and TRBJ1-4, with D tentatively TRBD1 (5 bases). The CDR3 loop spans 13 amino acids. Trimming pared 4 bases from V and 8 bases from J, leaving 12 bases between. CDR1 is SGHDT, CDR2 YYEEEE, per germline. The DNA of the CDR3 is TGTGCCAGCAGCCCCCGGACAAGCGAAAAACTGTTTTTT. Residues: CASSPRTSEKLFF. Combining the CDR3 with reference TRBV5-6 and TRBJ1-4 gives the whole variable domain DAGVTQSPTHLIKTRGQQVTLRCSPKSGHDTVSWYQQALGQGPQFIFQYYEEEERQRGNFPDRFSGHQFPNYSSELNVNALLLGDSALYLCASSPRTSEKLFFGSGTQLSVL.

The chain links TRBV19 to TRBJ1-2, with a weak D call TRBD1 (6 bases). Germline CDR1 and CDR2: LNHDA and SQIVND (reference sequence). V was trimmed by 11 bases and J by 1 base, leaving 14 bases between them. The CDR3 contains 13 residues. This chain's CDR3 is CASKDRFNYGYTF. The CDR3, as DNA: TGTGCCTCCAAAGACAGGTTTAACTATGGCTACACCTTC.

The J gene is TRBJ1-5, the V gene TRBV7-8; D may be TRBD1 (5 bases). Germline assignment: CDR1 SGHVS and CDR2 FQNEAQ. The CDR3 totals 15 residues. With 5 bases removed from V and 4 bases from J, the gap between germline ends came to 15 bases. The CDR3 sequence: CASSQGTAGNQPQHF. DNA for the CDR3: TGTGCCAGCAGCCAAGGGACTGCCGGGAATCAGCCCCAGCATTTT.

This clone was counted a few times. J is TRBJ2-1 and V is TRBV5-1; 7 nucleotides match TRBD1. Germline V gene lookup returns CDR1 SGHRS and CDR2 YFSETQ. The CDR3 length is 15 residues. With 5 bases clipped from V and 0 bases from J, the junction kept 5 bases outside the gene matches. The CDR3 sequence is CASSEGAASYNEQFF. CDR3 nucleotide sequence: TGCGCCAGCAGTGAGGGGGCTGCCTCCTACAATGAGCAGTTCTTC.

CDR3 sequence (DNA): TGTGCCAGCAGCACCCGACAGTATTCACCCCTCCACTTT. It translates to CASSTRQYSPLHF. The chain links TRBV7-9 to TRBJ1-6; D perhaps matches TRBD1 (5 bases). Germline CDR1 SEHNR, CDR2 FQNEAQ (reference sequence). The CDR3 consists of 13 residues. Trimming cost V 5 bases and J 8 bases, with 10 bases left between them.

The chain links TRBV30 to TRBJ2-2; no reliable D call. V was shortened by 2 bases and J by 2 bases, with 12 bases between the two germline ends. Per germline, CDR1 GTSNPN and CDR2 SVGIG (reference sequence). The CDR3 is made up of 15 amino acids. CDR3 in DNA: TGTGCCTGGAGTTTGCTACCTTTTAACACCGGGGAGCTGTTTTTT. Its translation: CAWSLLPFNTGELFF. Looking up the rest from reference TRBV30 and TRBJ2-2 gives the full variable domain: SQTIHQWPATLVQPVGSPLSLECTVEGTSNPNLYWYRQAAGRGLQLLFYSVGIGQISSEVPQNLSASRPQDRQFILSSKKLLLSDSGFYLCAWSLLPFNTGELFFGEGSRLTVL.

This clone was picked up a small number of times. The V gene is TRBV5-1, the J gene TRBJ2-7; 8 nucleotides match TRBD2. The CDR3 extends over 17 amino acids. Trimming removed 4 bases from V and 2 bases from J; junction bases left unmatched: 14. From germline, CDR1 is SGHRS and CDR2 YFSETQ. The CDR3 protein is CASSMGPSGSRTYEQYF. CDR3 nucleotides: TGCGCCAGCAGCATGGGCCCCAGCGGGAGTAGGACCTACGAGCAGTACTTC.

In DNA form, the CDR3 reads TGCAGTGCTGGCCGGCTAGGTGAGCAGTTCTTC. Translation gives CSAGRLGEQFF. The chain combines TRBV20-1 with TRBJ2-1; D remains ambiguous. The CDR3 covers 11 residues. Looked up from germline, CDR1 is DFQATT and CDR2 is SNEGSKA (reference sequence). V gave up 5 bases and J gave up 9 bases, with 11 bases separating them.

The chain carries TRBV28 and TRBJ2-1; 12 bases align to TRBD2. The ends lost 8 bases at V and 2 bases at J; junction bases unmatched: 1. Looked up from germline, CDR1 is MDHEN and CDR2 is SYDVKM. The CDR3 contains 14 residues. CDR3 nucleotide sequence: TGTGCCAGCGCTAGCGGGGGGGCCTACAATGAGCAGTTCTTC. Amino acid sequence: CASASGGAYNEQFF.

The chain has TRBV19 and TRBJ1-2; 7 nucleotides agree with TRBD1. CDR3 size: 12 residues. CDR1 and CDR2 (germline): LNHDA, SQIVND (reference sequence). The V segment lost 8 bases and the J segment 5 bases; nucleotides outside the gene matches: 5. CDR3: CASSKQGYGYTF. CDR3 nucleotides: TGTGCCAGTTCGAAACAGGGGTATGGCTACACCTTC.

V gene TRBV28 combines with J gene TRBJ2-7; 10 positions agree with TRBD1. Trimming cost V 6 bases and J 11 bases; bases outside gene matches: 19. Per germline, CDR1 MDHEN and CDR2 SYDVKM. The CDR3 runs to 16 residues. CDR3: CASRRTDRGPGSGKYF. DNA of the CDR3: TGTGCCAGCAGGCGGACCGACAGGGGGCCTGGAAGTGGAAAGTACTTC.

The chain recombines TRBV25-1 with TRBJ1-2; 7 bases are a match to TRBD1. This CDR3 region has 17 residues. CDR1 MGHDK and CDR2 SYGVNS come from the germline V gene. After removal of 4 bases from V and 0 bases from J, the junction contained 11 bases not matched to a gene. CDR3 loop: CASSGELRQGPNYGYTF. CDR3 sequence (DNA): TGTGCCAGCAGTGGGGAACTTAGACAGGGACCTAACTATGGCTACACCTTC.

The J gene is TRBJ2-7, the V gene TRBV6-1; no definite D call. V gave up 2 bases and J gave up 4 bases, with 15 bases separating them. This CDR3 comprises 15 residues. Looked up from germline, CDR1 is MNHNS and CDR2 is SASEGT. The CDR3 region is CASSETGGSLYEQYF. The CDR3 coding sequence is TGTGCCAGCAGTGAAACGGGTGGTTCCCTTTACGAGCAGTACTTC.

This clone was found a few times. The CDR3 bases are TGTGCCATCAGCCCTATTCCGGGACAGGGGACGGCGGGTGGTGATTCACCCCTCCACTTT. Protein sequence: CAISPIPGQGTAGGDSPLHF. The J gene is TRBJ1-6, the V gene TRBV10-3; 10 nucleotides align to TRBD1. The V segment lost 6 bases and the J segment 8 bases; nucleotides outside the gene matches: 22. In germline, CDR1 is ENHRY, CDR2 SYGVKD. The CDR3 contains 20 residues.

The CDR3 sequence is CASSPRYRDRERGTNEKLFF. CDR3 nucleotide sequence: TGTGCCAGCAGCCCACGATACAGGGACAGGGAAAGGGGAACTAATGAAAAACTGTTTTTT. The chain is built from TRBV11-3 and TRBJ1-4; 9 nucleotides align to TRBD1. CDR3 length: 20 amino acids. Germline V gives CDR1 SGHNT, CDR2 YENEEA. Trimming removed 5 bases from V and 1 base from J; junction bases left unmatched: 17.

This sequence joins TRBV11-3 and TRBJ2-3, with D perhaps TRBD2 (7 bases). The germline gives CDR1 SGHNT, CDR2 YENEEA. This CDR3 is 16 amino acids long. The ends were cut back, 0 bases at V and 5 bases at J, with 15 bases in the middle. CDR3 region: CASSLDGGGQLDTQYF. The CDR3 nucleotides are TGTGCCAGCAGCTTAGACGGCGGGGGCCAATTAGATACGCAGTATTTT.

This chain links TRBV2 with TRBJ1-5; TRBD1 matches 9 bases. The CDR3 spans 14 residues. CDR1 and CDR2 (germline): SNHLY, FYNNEI. V trimming: 4 bases; J trimming: 3 bases; junction bases outside the gene matches: 1. The DNA of the CDR3 is TGTGCCAGCAGTGGACAGGGGGACAATCAGCCCCAGCATTTT. Residues: CASSGQGDNQPQHF.

This clone was observed a single time. At one end, the junction sequence differs from germline, possibly due to a read error. This rearrangement joins TRBV5-1 to TRBJ2-3; 8 positions agree with TRBD1. Germline V lookup: CDR1 SGHRS, CDR2 YFSETQ. This CDR3 has 17 residues. CDR3 DNA sequence: TGCGCCAGCAGCTTGGACCCTATCAGGGGGCTAACAGGTACGCAGTATTTT. Its protein product is CASSLDPIRGLTGTQYF.

In its sample, this clone was seen a few times. The rearrangement links TRBV21-1 to TRBJ1-1. TRBV21-1 is an annotated pseudogene. This CDR3 is built from 15 residues. The CDR3 here is CASSNQPTTNTEAFF. The CDR3 nucleotides read TGTGCCAGCAGCAATCAGCCGACTACGAACACTGAAGCTTTCTTT.

This clone was detected a few times. The rearrangement links TRBV13 to TRBJ1-6; 7 bases map to TRBD1. V trimming: 7 bases; J trimming: 0 bases; junction bases outside the gene matches: 9. The CDR3 sequence is 17 residues long. Germline V gene lookup returns CDR1 PRHDT and CDR2 FYEKMQ (reference sequence). This CDR3 is CASTFRQGFSYNSPLHF. CDR3 sequence (DNA): TGTGCCAGCACCTTCCGACAGGGATTCTCCTATAATTCACCCCTCCACTTT.

The chain joins TRBV19 to TRBJ2-3; no clear D gene. V was pared by 7 bases and J by 7 bases, with 18 bases between. The germline gives CDR1 LNHDA, CDR2 SQIVND (reference sequence). The CDR3 consists of 14 residues. The CDR3 loop is CASKVAPGSNTQYF. The CDR3 nucleotides read TGTGCCAGTAAAGTAGCCCCTGGTTCCAATACGCAGTATTTT. The variable domain in full, with the rest retrieved from reference TRBV19 and TRBJ2-3, is DGGITQSPKYLFRKEGQNVTLSCEQNLNHDAMYWYRQDPGQGLRLIYYSQIVNDFQKGDIAEGYSVSREKKESFPLTVTSAQKNPTAFYLCASKVAPGSNTQYFGPGTRLTVL.